This T cell receptor beta chain derives from a study of OX40 agonist ivuxolimab in advanced cancers. About the study: The dose of intravenous ivuxolimab that patients received every 2 weeks ranged from 0.01 to 10 mg/kg.

Notes on this clone: Germline and junction disagree at one end, which may indicate a read error.

Per germline, CDR1 GTSNPN and CDR2 SVGIG (reference sequence). The CDR3 consists of 11 residues. Sequencing was performed with immunoSEQ multiplex PCR; in TCRdb, only in-frame clones are kept and a portion is missing. Found here are roughly 80,000 clones, around 85% of them singletons; the top ten hold 1.5% to 2%. The TCR comes from an adult with an advanced solid tumor such as melanoma, head and neck, liver or kidney cancer. This chain links TRBV30 with TRBJ1-1, with 8 positions matching TRBD1. The sample was CD4+ or CD8+ T cells sorted from blood, taken in a trial of the OX40 agonist ivuxolimab. In DNA form, the CDR3 reads TGTGCCTGGAGCCGGGACAGGCCCCTACCCTTC. Amino acid sequence: CAWSRDRPLPF.